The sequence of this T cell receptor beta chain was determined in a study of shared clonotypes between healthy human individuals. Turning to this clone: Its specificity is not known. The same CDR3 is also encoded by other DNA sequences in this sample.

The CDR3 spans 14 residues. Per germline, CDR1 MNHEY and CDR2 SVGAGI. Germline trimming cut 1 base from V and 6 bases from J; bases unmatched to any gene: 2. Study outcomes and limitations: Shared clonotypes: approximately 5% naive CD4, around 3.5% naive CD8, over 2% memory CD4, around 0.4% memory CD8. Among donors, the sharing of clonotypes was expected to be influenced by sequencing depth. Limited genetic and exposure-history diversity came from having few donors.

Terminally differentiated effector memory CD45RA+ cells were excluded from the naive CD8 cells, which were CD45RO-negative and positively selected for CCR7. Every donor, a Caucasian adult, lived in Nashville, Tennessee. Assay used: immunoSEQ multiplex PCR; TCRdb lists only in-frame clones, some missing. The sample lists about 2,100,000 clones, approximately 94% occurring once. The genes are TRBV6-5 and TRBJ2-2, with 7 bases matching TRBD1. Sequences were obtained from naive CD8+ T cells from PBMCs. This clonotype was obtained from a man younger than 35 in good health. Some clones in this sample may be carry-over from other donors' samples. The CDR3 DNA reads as TGTGCCAGCAGTTACTTTAGGGGGCCCGGGGAGCTGTTTTTT. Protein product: CASSYFRGPGELFF.